One and the same sample provided the 13 T cell receptor beta chains below, sequenced in a study of shared clonotypes between healthy human individuals. Repertoires were generated with immunoSEQ multiplex PCR, while TCRdb's copy carries only in-frame clones and drops some. The sample contains roughly 1,800,000 clones, approximately 94% of which appear only once. Positive CCR7 selection of CD45RO-negative cells yielded the naive CD8 cells, and terminally differentiated effector memory CD45RA+ cells were excluded. What was sequenced was naive CD8+ T cells sorted from blood. These receptor sequences come from a man aged 18 to 35 in good health.

This clone was counted once. The J gene is TRBJ2-3, the V gene TRBV7-3, with a possible D match to TRBD1 (6 bases). V shed 2 bases and J shed 3 bases, with 9 bases lying between them. The CDR3 covers 14 residues. Germline values: CDR1 SGHTA, CDR2 FQGTGA. The CDR3 reads CASSLLGATDTQYF. CDR3 DNA: TGTGCCAGCAGCTTATTGGGGGCTACAGATACGCAGTATTTT.

This chain joins TRBV4-1 and TRBJ1-1, with TRBD1 as a possible D gene (5 bases). The CDR3 sequence is 15 residues long. CDR1 and CDR2 from the germline V gene are MGHRA and YSYEKL. The V end lost 1 base, the J end lost 0 bases, and 9 bases lay between the germline ends. The CDR3 is CASSQVGPVNTEAFF. DNA of the CDR3: TGCGCCAGCAGCCAAGTGGGGCCGGTGAACACTGAAGCTTTCTTT.

This clone was seen just once. The chain uses TRBV28 and TRBJ2-1; 7 bases fit TRBD2. The CDR3 covers 15 residues. J was trimmed by 5 bases and V by 5 bases; bases with no gene match: 9. CDR1 MDHEN and CDR2 SYDVKM come from the germline V gene. CDR3 bases: TGTGCCAGCAGTCCTTGGGAGGGGCTCCACAATGAGCAGTTCTTC. As protein: CASSPWEGLHNEQFF.

The rearrangement uses TRBV28 and TRBJ2-3, with TRBD2 matching 16 bases. The junction had 8 bases not matched to a gene; V was cut back by 6 bases and J by 5 bases. The CDR3 has 17 amino acids. The germline V gene encodes CDR1 MDHEN and CDR2 SYDVKM. This CDR3 reads CASSDTGLAGGGDTQYF. CDR3 in DNA: TGTGCCAGCAGCGATACGGGACTAGCGGGAGGGGGAGATACGCAGTATTTT.

This chain joins TRBV6-7 and TRBJ2-3; no clear D gene. TRBV6-7 falls under the ORF class, with uncertain function. V was shortened by 9 bases and J by 3 bases, with 13 bases between the two germline ends. The CDR3 is made up of 13 amino acids. CDR3 in amino acids: CARYSEGTDTQYF. CDR3 in DNA: TGTGCCAGGTACAGCGAAGGTACAGATACGCAGTATTTT.

The chain recombines TRBV6-6 with TRBJ1-4; D unresolved. The V and J ends lost 5 bases and 6 bases respectively, with 19 bases between them. The CDR3 runs to 16 residues. Germline V gene data show CDR1 as MNHNY and CDR2 as SVGAGI (reference sequence). CDR3 bases: TGTGCCAGCAGTCCGACCGTGGAGGGCATATATGAAAAACTGTTTTTT. Its protein is CASSPTVEGIYEKLFF.

The chain uses TRBV6-1 and TRBJ2-1, with D possibly being TRBD2 (7 bases). With 7 bases removed from V and 7 bases from J, the gap between germline ends came to 17 bases. Germline lookup yields CDR1 MNHNS and CDR2 SASEGT. The CDR3 is 14 residues long. The CDR3 DNA reads as TGTGCCAGCACCATAGAGGGAGGGGGAAATGAGCAGTTCTTC. This encodes CASTIEGGGNEQFF.

The chain uses TRBV6-1 and TRBJ2-7, with TRBD2 identical over 8 bases. Germline V gene data show CDR1 as MNHNS and CDR2 as SASEGT. The CDR3 length is 14 residues. J gave up 2 bases and V 6 bases, and 6 bases lay outside the gene matches. The CDR3 region is CASRAPGGPYEQYF. CDR3 DNA: TGTGCCAGCAGGGCACCGGGAGGGCCCTACGAGCAGTACTTC.

This chain joins TRBV19 and TRBJ2-3, with unresolved D. The CDR3 spans 13 residues. V lost 2 bases and J 2 bases, leaving 5 bases between the germline ends. Germline assignment: CDR1 LNHDA and CDR2 SQIVND (reference sequence). CDR3 loop: CASSIRFTDTQYF. The CDR3 DNA reads TGTGCCAGTAGTATAAGGTTCACAGATACGCAGTATTTT.

To note about this clone: Other DNA sequences in this specimen translate into the identical CDR3. The CDR3 here is CASSLISSYEQYF. The CDR3 coding sequence is TGTGCCAGCAGCTTGATTTCTTCCTACGAGCAGTACTTC. This chain links TRBV5-6 with TRBJ2-7; the D is unclear. Trimming shortened V by 1 base and J by 1 base, and 6 bases separated the two germline ends. This CDR3 spans 13 amino acids. From germline, CDR1 is SGHDT and CDR2 YYEEEE.

In the case of this clone: A junction end diverges from the germline sequence, so it may reflect a read error. The V gene is TRBV29-1, the J gene TRBJ1-1; D is undetermined. Per the germline V gene, CDR1 is SQVTM and CDR2 is ANQGSEA. This CDR3 spans 10 amino acids. The CDR3 region is CSVEEWSSSF. The DNA for the CDR3 is TGCAGCGTTGAAGAGTGGTCCTCCTCCTTT.

The chain combines TRBV11-2 with TRBJ1-2; D is perhaps TRBD1 (5 bases). Trimming shortened V by 5 bases and J by 2 bases, and 15 bases separated the two germline ends. CDR3 length: 15 amino acids. Germline CDR1 reads SGHAT; CDR2 reads FQNNGV. The CDR3 DNA reads as TGTGCCAGCAGCCCCATCTCAGGGCTCAACTATGGCTACACCTTC. This codes for CASSPISGLNYGYTF.

The chain carries TRBV5-4 and TRBJ1-6; TRBD1 might be the D (5 bases). Germline values: CDR1 SGHNT, CDR2 YYREEE (reference sequence). Between the trimmed V and J ends, which lost 4 bases and 9 bases, there was a span of 20 bases. This CDR3 is 16 amino acids long. CDR3 loop: CASSPFVQGIVSPLHF. CDR3 DNA sequence: TGTGCCAGCAGCCCGTTTGTCCAGGGAATAGTTTCACCCCTCCACTTT.